Listed below are T cell receptor beta chains from one sample, sequenced in a study of cytomegalovirus exposure and HLA in healthy donors. TCRdb's table, derived via immunoSEQ multiplex PCR, lists solely in-frame clones and lacks some. The table lists some 34,000 clones, with 3.5% to 5.5% in the top ten. Sequenced material: PBMCs. The receptor set was obtained from a woman between 40 and 55 years old in good health and CMV-seropositive. Both conserved end residues are part of each CDR3. The D gene is left open where the match is weak.

v_call	cdr3_length	d_call	j_call	cdr3_aa	cdr3_nt
TRBV5-4	16	TRBD2	TRBJ2-5	CASSLRVAGGLETQYF	TGTGCCAGCAGCTTGAGAGTAGCGGGAGGACTAGAGACCCAGTACTTC
TRBV28	14	.	TRBJ1-6	CASSFIGGGSPLHF	TGTGCCAGCAGTTTCATCGGGGGAGGGTCACCCCTCCACTTT
TRBV15	13	TRBD1	TRBJ1-2	CATSRGDSYGYTF	TGTGCCACCAGCAGAGGGGACAGCTATGGCTACACCTTC
TRBV18	15	TRBD2	TRBJ2-1	CASSPGGTTRNEQFF	TGTGCCAGCTCACCGGGGGGGACTACACGCAATGAGCAGTTCTTC
TRBV30	15	.	TRBJ1-4	CAWSDLGVTNEKLFF	TGTGCCTGGAGTGACTTAGGGGTGACTAATGAAAAACTGTTTTTT
TRBV6-5	15	.	TRBJ1-4	CASRDARTSNEKLFF	TGTGCCAGCAGAGATGCCAGGACTTCTAATGAAAAACTGTTTTTT
TRBV9	15	TRBD1	TRBJ1-5	CASSVQGDSNQPQHF	TGTGCCAGCAGCGTACAGGGGGATAGCAATCAGCCCCAGCATTTT
TRBV28	15	TRBD2	TRBJ2-7	CASASLGRAKNEQYF	TGTGCCAGCGCGTCTTTGGGGAGGGCCAAAAACGAGCAGTACTTC
TRBV30	13	.	TRBJ1-5	CAWTTGNGQPQHF	TGTGCCTGGACCACGGGGAACGGCCAGCCCCAGCATTTT
TRBV4-3	14	.	TRBJ1-3	CASSQGTAGNNIYF	TGCGCCAGCAGCCAAGGGACAGCTGGAAACAACATATATTTT
TRBV27	14	TRBD2	TRBJ2-5	CASSGLAGDETQYF	TGTGCCAGCAGTGGTTTAGCGGGAGATGAGACCCAGTACTTC
TRBV28	15	TRBD1	TRBJ2-5	CASSETGGQSETQYF	TGTGCCAGCAGTGAAACAGGGGGCCAGTCAGAGACCCAGTACTTC
TRBV6-5	16	.	TRBJ2-7	CASSSTVARSSYEQYF	TGTGCCAGCAGTTCTACGGTCGCCCGATCCTCCTACGAGCAGTACTTC
TRBV11-2	14	TRBD2	TRBJ2-7	CASSSLAGSYEQYF	TGTGCCAGCAGCTCCCTAGCGGGAAGCTACGAGCAGTACTTC
TRBV10-2	15	TRBD1	TRBJ2-7	CASSVIGGPVYEQYF	TGCGCCAGCAGTGTTATAGGGGGCCCAGTTTACGAGCAGTACTTC
TRBV7-6	14	.	TRBJ1-5	CASSPDSTNQPQHF	TGTGCCAGCAGCCCAGACAGTACCAATCAGCCCCAGCATTTT
TRBV7-9	16	TRBD1	TRBJ1-1	CASDLGGGLTNTEAFF	TGTGCCAGCGATCTAGGGGGCGGGCTGACGAACACTGAAGCTTTCTTT
TRBV5-6	12	.	TRBJ2-3	CASSLSQRTQYF	TGTGCCAGCAGCTTGTCCCAGCGGACGCAGTATTTT
TRBV27	14	TRBD1	TRBJ2-7	CASSLDRGSYEQYF	TGTGCCAGCAGTTTAGACAGGGGCTCCTACGAGCAGTACTTC
TRBV13	14	.	TRBJ1-3	CASGFAGTGNTIYF	TGTGCCAGCGGGTTTGCAGGGACTGGAAACACCATATATTTT
TRBV7-8	12	.	TRBJ1-4	CASSLEGGVLFF	TGTGCCAGCAGCTTAGAAGGGGGAGTACTGTTTTTT
TRBV28	14	TRBD1	TRBJ1-5	CASRRTGTNQPQHF	TGTGCCAGCAGACGGACAGGGACCAATCAGCCCCAGCATTTT
TRBV30	15	TRBD2	TRBJ2-1	CAWSRGLAEYNEQFF	TGTGCCTGGAGCCGGGGACTAGCGGAGTACAATGAGCAGTTCTTC
TRBV5-1	15	.	TRBJ2-3	CASSLPSPRLDTQYF	TGCGCCAGCAGCTTGCCCTCTCCGCGTTTGGATACGCAGTATTTT
TRBV2	17	.	TRBJ2-7	CASSPLGDLRRVYEQYF	TGTGCCAGCAGCCCACTGGGGGACTTACGACGGGTCTACGAGCAGTACTTC
TRBV7-2	16	.	TRBJ2-1	CASSSEGTAGANEQFF	TGTGCCAGCAGCTCAGAGGGGACCGCGGGGGCCAATGAGCAGTTCTTC
TRBV4-1	13	.	TRBJ2-7	CASSQDIAYEQYF	TGCGCCAGCAGCCAAGACATTGCCTACGAGCAGTACTTC
TRBV6-5	11	.	TRBJ2-7	CASKNSYEQYF	TGTGCCAGCAAAAACAGCTACGAGCAGTACTTC
TRBV14	15	TRBD1	TRBJ1-1	CASSPTYRGTIEAFF	TGTGCCAGCAGTCCCACCTACAGGGGAACGATTGAAGCTTTCTTT
TRBV25-1	14	.	TRBJ1-5	CASSERGSDQPQHF	TGTGCCAGCAGTGAAAGGGGGTCGGATCAGCCCCAGCATTTT
TRBV19	13	TRBD1	TRBJ2-7	CASSWDSAYEQYF	TGTGCCAGTAGTTGGGACAGCGCCTACGAGCAGTACTTC
TRBV7-2	15	.	TRBJ1-1	CASSLNIGGDTEAFF	TGTGCCAGCAGCTTAAACATAGGGGGGGACACTGAAGCTTTCTTT
TRBV6-6	13	.	TRBJ2-7	CASSNAVAYEQYF	TGTGCCAGCAGCAACGCAGTTGCCTACGAGCAGTACTTC
TRBV6-5	15	.	TRBJ1-5	CASSYSRAPNQPQHF	TGTGCCAGCAGTTACTCACGAGCCCCTAATCAGCCCCAGCATTTT
TRBV27	11	.	TRBJ2-7	CASSFFYEQYF	TGTGCCAGCAGCTTCTTCTACGAGCAGTACTTC
TRBV7-3	12	.	TRBJ2-7	CASSRSGSEQYF	TGTGCCAGCAGCAGGTCGGGATCCGAGCAGTACTTC
TRBV18	14	TRBD1	TRBJ1-3	CASSSTGDGNTIYF	TGTGCCAGCTCAAGTACAGGGGACGGAAACACCATATATTTT
TRBV12-2	16	.	TRBJ2-3	CASRFTNGLGTDTQYF	TGTGCAAGTCGCTTCACCAACGGGTTAGGCACAGATACGCAGTATTTT
TRBV10-3	12	.	TRBJ1-1	CAISGQNTEAFF	TGTGCCATCAGTGGGCAGAACACTGAAGCTTTCTTT
TRBV10-3	14	TRBD1	TRBJ2-7	CAISETGTVHEQYF	TGTGCCATCAGTGAAACCGGGACAGTCCACGAGCAGTACTTC
TRBV2	12	TRBD1	TRBJ2-4	CASTGQENIQYF	TGTGCCAGCACGGGACAGGAAAACATTCAGTACTTC
TRBV10-1	17	.	TRBJ1-1	CASSESTVQGWNSEAFF	TGCGCCAGCAGTGAGTCGACTGTCCAGGGTTGGAACTCTGAAGCTTTCTTT